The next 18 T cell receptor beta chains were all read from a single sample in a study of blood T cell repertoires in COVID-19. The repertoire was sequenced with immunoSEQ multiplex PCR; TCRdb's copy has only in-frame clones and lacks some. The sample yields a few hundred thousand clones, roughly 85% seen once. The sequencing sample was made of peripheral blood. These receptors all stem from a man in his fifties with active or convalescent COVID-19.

The CDR3 protein is CASSSDRGFTQYF. In DNA form, the CDR3 reads TGTGCCAGCAGTTCCGACAGGGGTTTTACCCAGTACTTC. The chain uses TRBV2 and TRBJ2-5; 8 bases agree with TRBD1. J lost 8 bases, V lost 5 bases, and 7 bases had no gene match. From germline, CDR1 is SNHLY and CDR2 FYNNEI. The CDR3 runs to 13 residues.

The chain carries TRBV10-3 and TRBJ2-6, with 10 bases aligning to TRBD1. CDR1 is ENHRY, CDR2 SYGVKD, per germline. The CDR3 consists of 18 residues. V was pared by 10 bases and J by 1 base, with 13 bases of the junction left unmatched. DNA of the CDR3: TGTGCCACCCTCCATCCCGGGACAGGGGTATCTGGGGCCAACGTCCTGACTTTC. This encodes CATLHPGTGVSGANVLTF.

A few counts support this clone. The CDR3 here is CASSSRQKGSDTEAFF. CDR3 bases: TGTGCCAGCAGCTCCAGACAGAAGGGTTCGGACACTGAAGCTTTCTTT. This chain connects TRBV11-2 to TRBJ1-1; D is possibly TRBD1 (5 bases). CDR1 SGHAT and CDR2 FQNNGV come from the germline V gene. V was cut by 4 bases and J by 3 bases, with 18 bases left in between. The CDR3 is 16 amino acids.

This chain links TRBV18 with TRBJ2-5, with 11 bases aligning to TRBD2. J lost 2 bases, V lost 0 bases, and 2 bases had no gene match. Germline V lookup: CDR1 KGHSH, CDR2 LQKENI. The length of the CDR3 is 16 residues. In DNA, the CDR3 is TGTGCCAGCTCACCACCGCTAGCGGGAGGACAAGAGACCCAGTACTTC. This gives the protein CASSPPLAGGQETQYF.

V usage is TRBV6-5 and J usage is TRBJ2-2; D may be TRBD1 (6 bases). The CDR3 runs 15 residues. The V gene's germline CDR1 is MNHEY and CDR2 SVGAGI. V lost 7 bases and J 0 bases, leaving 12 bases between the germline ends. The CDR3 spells CASNPGTTNTGELFF. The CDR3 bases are TGTGCCAGCAACCCCGGGACAACGAACACCGGGGAGCTGTTTTTT.

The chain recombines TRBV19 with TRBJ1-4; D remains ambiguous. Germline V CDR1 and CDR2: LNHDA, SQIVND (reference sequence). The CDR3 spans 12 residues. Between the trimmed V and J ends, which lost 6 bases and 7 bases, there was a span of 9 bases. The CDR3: CASRSGGEKLFF. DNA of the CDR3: TGTGCCAGTAGGTCGGGAGGTGAAAAACTGTTTTTT.

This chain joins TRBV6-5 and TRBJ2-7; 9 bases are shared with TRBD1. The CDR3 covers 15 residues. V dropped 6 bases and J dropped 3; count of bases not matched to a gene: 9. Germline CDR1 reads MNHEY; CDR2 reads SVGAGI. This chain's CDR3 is CASSRGQGTVYEQYF. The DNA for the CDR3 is TGTGCCAGCAGCCGAGGACAGGGGACTGTCTACGAGCAGTACTTC.

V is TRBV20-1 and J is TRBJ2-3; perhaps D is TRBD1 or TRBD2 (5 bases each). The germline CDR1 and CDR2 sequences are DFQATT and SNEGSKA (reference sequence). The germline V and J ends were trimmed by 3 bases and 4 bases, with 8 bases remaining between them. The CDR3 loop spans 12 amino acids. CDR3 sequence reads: CSASEGPDTQYF. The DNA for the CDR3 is TGCAGTGCTAGTGAGGGGCCAGATACGCAGTATTTT.

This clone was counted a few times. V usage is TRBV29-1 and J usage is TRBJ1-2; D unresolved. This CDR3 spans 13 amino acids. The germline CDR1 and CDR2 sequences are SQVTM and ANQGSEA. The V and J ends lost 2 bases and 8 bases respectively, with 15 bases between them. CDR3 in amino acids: CSVEKRSPRGYTF. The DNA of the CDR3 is TGCAGCGTTGAAAAAAGGAGCCCCAGAGGCTACACCTTC.

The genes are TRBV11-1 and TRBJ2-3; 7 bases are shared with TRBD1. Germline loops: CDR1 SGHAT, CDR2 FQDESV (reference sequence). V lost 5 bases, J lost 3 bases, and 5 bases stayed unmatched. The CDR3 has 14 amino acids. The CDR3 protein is CASSPGTATDTQYF. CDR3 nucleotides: TGTGCCAGCAGCCCAGGGACAGCTACAGATACGCAGTATTTT.

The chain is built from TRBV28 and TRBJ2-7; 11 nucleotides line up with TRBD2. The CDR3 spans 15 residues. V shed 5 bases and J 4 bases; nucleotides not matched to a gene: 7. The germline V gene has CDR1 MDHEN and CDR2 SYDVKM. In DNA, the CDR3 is TGTGCCAGCAGTCCCTCACTAGCGGGAGATTACGAGCAGTACTTC. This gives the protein CASSPSLAGDYEQYF.

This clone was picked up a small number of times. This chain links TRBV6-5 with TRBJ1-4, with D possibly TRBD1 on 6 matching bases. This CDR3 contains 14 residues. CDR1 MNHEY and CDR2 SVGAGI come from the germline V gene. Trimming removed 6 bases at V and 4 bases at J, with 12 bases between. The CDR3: CASRFDRINEKLFF. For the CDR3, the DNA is TGTGCCAGCAGATTCGACAGGATTAATGAAAAACTGTTTTTT.

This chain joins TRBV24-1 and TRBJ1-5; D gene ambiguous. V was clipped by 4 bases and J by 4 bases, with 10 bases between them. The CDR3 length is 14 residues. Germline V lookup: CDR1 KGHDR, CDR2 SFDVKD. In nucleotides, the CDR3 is TGTGCCACCAGTGACCCGAACTATAATCAGCCCCAGCATTTT. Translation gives CATSDPNYNQPQHF.

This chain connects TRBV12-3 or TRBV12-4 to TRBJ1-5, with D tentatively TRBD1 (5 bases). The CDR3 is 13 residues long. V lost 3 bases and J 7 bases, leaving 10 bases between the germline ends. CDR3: CASSLGGGQPQHF. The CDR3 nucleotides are TGTGCCAGCAGTTTGGGGGGAGGGCAGCCCCAGCATTTT.

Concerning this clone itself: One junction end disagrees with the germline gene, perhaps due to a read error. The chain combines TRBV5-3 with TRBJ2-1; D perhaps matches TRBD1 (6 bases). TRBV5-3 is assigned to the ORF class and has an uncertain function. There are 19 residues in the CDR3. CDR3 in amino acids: CVRSPPDPCDRTFWNEQFF. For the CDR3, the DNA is TGTGTCAGAAGCCCCCCCGACCCGTGTGACAGGACCTTCTGGAATGAGCAGTTCTTC.

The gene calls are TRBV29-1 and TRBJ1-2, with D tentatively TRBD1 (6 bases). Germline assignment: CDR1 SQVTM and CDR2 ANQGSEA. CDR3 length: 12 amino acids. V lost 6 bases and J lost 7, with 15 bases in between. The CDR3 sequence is CSVETRGGGYTF. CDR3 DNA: TGCAGCGTCGAGACAAGGGGGGGTGGCTACACCTTC. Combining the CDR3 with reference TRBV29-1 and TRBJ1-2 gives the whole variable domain SAVISQKPSRDICQRGTSLTIQCQVDSQVTMMFWYRQQPGQSLTLIATANQGSEATYESGFVIDKFPISRPNLTFSTLTVSNMSPEDSSIYLCSVETRGGGYTFGSGTRLTVV.

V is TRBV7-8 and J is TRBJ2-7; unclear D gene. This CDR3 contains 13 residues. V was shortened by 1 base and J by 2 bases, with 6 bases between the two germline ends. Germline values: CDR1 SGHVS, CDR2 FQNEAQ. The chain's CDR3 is CASSLVGTYEQYF. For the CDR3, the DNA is TGTGCCAGCAGCTTAGTCGGTACCTACGAGCAGTACTTC.

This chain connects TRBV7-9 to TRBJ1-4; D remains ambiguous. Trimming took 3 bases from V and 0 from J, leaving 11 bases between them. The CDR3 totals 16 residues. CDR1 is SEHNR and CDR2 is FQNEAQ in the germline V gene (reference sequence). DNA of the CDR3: TGTGCCAGCAGCTTTGGGCAGAATCCAACTAATGAAAAACTGTTTTTT. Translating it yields CASSFGQNPTNEKLFF. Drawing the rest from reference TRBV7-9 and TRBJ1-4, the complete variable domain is DTGVSQNPRHKITKRGQNVTFRCDPISEHNRLYWYRQTLGQGPEFLTYFQNEAQLEKSRLLSDRFSAERPKGSFSTLEIQRTEQGDSAMYLCASSFGQNPTNEKLFFGSGTQLSVL.